The clone carrying this TCR beta chain was recorded a few times. CDR3 size: 16 residues. The germline CDR1 and CDR2 sequences are SGHTA and FQGTGA. V shed 2 bases, J shed 8 bases, and the junction held 10 bases outside the gene matches. This entry is derived from a study of CD4 and CD8 cells across lung adenocarcinoma regions. Localized lung adenocarcinoma, a non-small cell lung cancer, affected the donors. TCRdb fed the PCR reads into MiXCR, producing one record per CDR3 protein. The repertoire holds 20,000 to 25,000 distinct CDR3 sequences, with around half as singletons. Sample: CD8+ T cells from the center of a lung tumor. The sequence came from a female donor with lung adenocarcinoma. The CD4 and CD8 labels of this study may be unreliable. This sequence joins TRBV7-3 and TRBJ2-1, with 9 bases lining up with TRBD2. CDR3 sequence reads: CASSLLGSGSVDEQFF. DNA for the CDR3: TGTGCCAGCAGCTTACTGGGTAGCGGGAGTGTGGATGAGCAGTTCTTC. Full variable domain (outside the CDR3, taken from reference TRBV7-3 and TRBJ2-1): GAGVSQTPSNKVTEKGKYVELRCDPISGHTALYWYRQSLGQGPEFLIYFQGTGAADDSGLPNDRFFAVRPEGSVSTLKIQRTERGDSAVYLCASSLLGSGSVDEQFFGPGTRLTVL.